Listed below are T cell receptor beta chains from one sample, sequenced in a study of blood T cell repertoires in COVID-19. The assay was immunoSEQ multiplex PCR, and TCRdb's table has in-frame clones only and misses some. The table shows roughly 260,000 clones, with approximately 80% occurring only once. The sample taken for sequencing was peripheral blood. These receptors all come from a woman older than 75 with active or convalescent COVID-19. The CDR3 runs from the conserved cysteine through the conserved F or W.

v_call cdr3_aa
TRBV28 CASSLVDRFYNEQFF
TRBV19 CASSIGAHTGELFF
TRBV4-1 CASSPRSGLAGGTGSYNEQFF
TRBV6-5 CASSSGPGGTEAFF
TRBV7-9 CASSLAEVTNEKLFF
TRBV20-1 CSANRGQEYTF
TRBV6-5 CASSYWSDNEQFF
TRBV5-1 CASREDRTYGYTF
TRBV4-2 CASSQDGAGLNTEAFF
TRBV5-4 CASSLRRAPNEQYF
TRBV28 CASSGGGFDGYTF
TRBV20-1 CSASSFNQETQYF
TRBV11-3 CASSLSRAGGVTDTQYF
TRBV28 CASSTPRDRGSNEKLFF
TRBV5-1 CASSLEPPPSTEAFF
TRBV5-1 CASSQRTGSNTEAFF
TRBV5-1 CASSGQGEGEAFF
TRBV5-1 CASSSQGPGANVLTF
TRBV4-1 CASSQVAGGVRNTQYF
TRBV3-1/TRBV3-2 CASSATGGSSYNEQFF
TRBV5-4 CASSFGRDYEQYF
TRBV5-1 CASSGGTGIYETQYF
TRBV5-1 CASSLDRSNSGYTF
TRBV7-2 CASSLAWGQTTNEKLFF
TRBV19 CASSDSANQPQHF
TRBV27 CASSSTAGNTIYF
TRBV2 CASSEEGGSAYNEQFF
TRBV4-2 CASSQEGLAWNTGELFF
TRBV10-2 CASRPGTSGKNEQFF
TRBV19 CASSIDFRGGRAFF
TRBV2 CASSEFGGYGDEQFF
TRBV28 CASSLMGLGTGDYGYTF
TRBV28 CASTSGTSLHEQFF
TRBV25-1 CASSGDSAHYNEQFF
TRBV5-5 CASSLVAVPSYNSPLHF
TRBV5-8 CASSLVGGTGELFF